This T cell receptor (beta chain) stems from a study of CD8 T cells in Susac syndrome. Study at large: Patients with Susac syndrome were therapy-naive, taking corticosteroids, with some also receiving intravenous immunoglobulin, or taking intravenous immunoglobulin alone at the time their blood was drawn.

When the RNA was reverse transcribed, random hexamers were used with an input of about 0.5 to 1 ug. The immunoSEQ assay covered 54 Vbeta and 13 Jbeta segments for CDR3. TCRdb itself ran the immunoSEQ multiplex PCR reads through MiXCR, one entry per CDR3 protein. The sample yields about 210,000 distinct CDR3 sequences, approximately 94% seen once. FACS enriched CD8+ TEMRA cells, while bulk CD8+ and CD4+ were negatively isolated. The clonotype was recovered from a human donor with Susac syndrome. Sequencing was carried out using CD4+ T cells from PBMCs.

CDR3 sequence reads: CATRNSPLHF. The DNA for the CDR3 is TGTGCCACCAGAAATTCACCCCTCCACTTT. The chain links TRBV24-1 to TRBJ1-6; the D is unclear. The CDR3 sequence is 10 residues long. V was trimmed by 7 bases and J by 7 bases, leaving 1 base between them. Germline V gene sequence: CDR1 KGHDR, CDR2 SFDVKD.